The sequence of this TCR beta chain was determined in a study of T cell repertoires in cytomegalovirus infection. On this clonotype itself: Its matching antigen is unknown.

TCRdb processed the reads anew with MiXCR; each CDR3 protein has one entry. The sample has about 830,000 distinct CDR3 sequences, approximately 29% seen once. This clonotype was sampled from a human donor in good health (CMV status not recorded). Some clones in this sample may be carry-over from other donors' samples. Sequenced material: cultured CD8+ T cells from PBMCs, taken from culture after CMV antigen stimulation.

CDR3 bases: TGCGCCAGCAGAAGGAAGAAACAGGGAGAGACCAACTATGGCTACACCTTC. This encodes CASRRKKQGETNYGYTF. The V gene is TRBV10-1, the J gene TRBJ1-2, with D perhaps TRBD1 (6 bases). The CDR3 runs 17 residues. The V end was cut by 6 bases, the J end by 2 bases, with 22 bases between. The V gene's germline CDR1 is WNHNN and CDR2 SYGVQD (reference sequence).